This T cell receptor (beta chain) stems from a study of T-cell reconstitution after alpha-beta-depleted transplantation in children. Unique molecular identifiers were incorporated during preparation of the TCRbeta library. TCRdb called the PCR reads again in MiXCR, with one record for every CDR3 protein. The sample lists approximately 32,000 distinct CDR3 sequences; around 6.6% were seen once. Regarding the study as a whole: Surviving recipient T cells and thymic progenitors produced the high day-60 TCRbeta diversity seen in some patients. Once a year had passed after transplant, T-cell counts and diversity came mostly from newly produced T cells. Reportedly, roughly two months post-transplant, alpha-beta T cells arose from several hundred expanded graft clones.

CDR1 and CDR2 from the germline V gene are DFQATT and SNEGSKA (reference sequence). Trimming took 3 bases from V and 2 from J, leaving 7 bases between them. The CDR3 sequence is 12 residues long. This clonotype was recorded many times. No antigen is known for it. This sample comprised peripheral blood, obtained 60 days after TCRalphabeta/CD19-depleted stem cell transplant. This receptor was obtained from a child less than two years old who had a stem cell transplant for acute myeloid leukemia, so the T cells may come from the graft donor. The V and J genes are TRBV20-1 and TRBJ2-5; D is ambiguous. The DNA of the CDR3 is TGCAGTGCTAGTCGGGCACAAGAGACCCAGTACTTC. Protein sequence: CSASRAQETQYF.